Sequencing of this TCR beta chain was carried out in a study of radiotherapy plus CTLA-4 blockade in lung cancer. Study results and caveats: Among reported predictors of response, early blood T cell clone dynamics with interferon-beta performed best.

CDR1 MDHEN and CDR2 SYDVKM come from the germline V gene. V dropped 3 bases and J dropped 5; count of bases not matched to a gene: 13. This CDR3 has 17 amino acids. To note about this clone: The antigen is unknown.

Clones were read by immunoSEQ multiplex PCR, and TCRdb kept only the in-frame ones, dropping some. The sample has 110,000 or so clones, about four fifths seen once. The chain employs TRBV28 and TRBJ1-5, with 7 bases lining up with TRBD1. This TCR derives from a human donor with non-small cell lung cancer who had a partial response to radiotherapy plus ipilimumab. The sample in question was peripheral blood, obtained from a patient treated with radiotherapy plus ipilimumab. CDR3 coding DNA: TGTGCCAGCAGTTTTCGATCAGGGCGCAGGGGGGATCAGCCCCAGCATTTT. Translation: CASSFRSGRRGDQPQHF.